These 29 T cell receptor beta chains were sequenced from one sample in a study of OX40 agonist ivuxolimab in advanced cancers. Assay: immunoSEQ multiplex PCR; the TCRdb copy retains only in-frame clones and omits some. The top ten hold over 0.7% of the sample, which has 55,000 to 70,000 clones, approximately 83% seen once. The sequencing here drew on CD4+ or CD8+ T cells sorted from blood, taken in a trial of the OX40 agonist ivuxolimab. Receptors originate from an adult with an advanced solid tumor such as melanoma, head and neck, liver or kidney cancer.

The CDR3 bases are TGTGCCAGCAGCTCGGGGGGGAATCAGAATTCACCCCTCCACTTT. It codes for CASSSGGNQNSPLHF. This chain links TRBV7-6 with TRBJ1-6, with D perhaps matching TRBD1 (5 bases). This CDR3 is built from 15 residues. Per germline, CDR1 SGHVS and CDR2 FNYEAQ. Trimming took off 4 bases at V and 7 bases at J, with 14 bases between the two ends.

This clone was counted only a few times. The CDR3 DNA sequence: TGTGCCTACGGGACTAACTATGGCTACACCTTC. This codes for CAYGTNYGYTF. The V call is TRBV28, the J call TRBJ1-2; no clear D gene. Germline loops: CDR1 MDHEN, CDR2 SYDVKM. The CDR3 consists of 11 residues. Trimming took 11 bases from V and 0 from J, leaving 7 bases between them.

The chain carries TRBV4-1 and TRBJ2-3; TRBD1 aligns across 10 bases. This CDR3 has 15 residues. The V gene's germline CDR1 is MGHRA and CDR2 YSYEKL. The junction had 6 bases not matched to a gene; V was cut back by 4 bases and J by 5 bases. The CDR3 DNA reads TGCGCCAGCAGCCGCGGACAGGGGGGGGGAGATACGCAGTATTTT. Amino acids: CASSRGQGGGDTQYF.

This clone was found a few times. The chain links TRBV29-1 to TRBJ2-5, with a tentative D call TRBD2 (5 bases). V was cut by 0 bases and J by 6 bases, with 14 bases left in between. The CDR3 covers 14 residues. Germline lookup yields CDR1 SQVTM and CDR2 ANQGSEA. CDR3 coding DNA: TGCAGCGTTGAAGAGGTGGGAGAGCTGCAGACCCAGTACTTC. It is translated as CSVEEVGELQTQYF.

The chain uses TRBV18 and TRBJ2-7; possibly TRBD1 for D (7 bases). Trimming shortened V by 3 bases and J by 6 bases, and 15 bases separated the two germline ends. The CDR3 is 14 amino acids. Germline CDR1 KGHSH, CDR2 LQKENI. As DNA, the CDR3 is TGTGCCAGCTCACCGCGGGAAACAGGGGTCGAGCAGTACTTC. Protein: CASSPRETGVEQYF.

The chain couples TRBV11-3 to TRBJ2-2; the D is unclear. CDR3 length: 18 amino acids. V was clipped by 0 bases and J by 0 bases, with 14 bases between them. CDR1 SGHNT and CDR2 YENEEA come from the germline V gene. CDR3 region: CASSLDLSAGSNTGELFF. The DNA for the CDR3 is TGTGCCAGCAGCTTAGATCTCTCGGCAGGTTCGAACACCGGGGAGCTGTTTTTT.

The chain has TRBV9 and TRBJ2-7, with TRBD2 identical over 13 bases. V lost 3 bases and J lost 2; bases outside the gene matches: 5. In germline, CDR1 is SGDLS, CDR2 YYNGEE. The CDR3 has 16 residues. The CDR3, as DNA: TGTGCCAGCAGCGAGACCGGGACTAGCGGGACCTACGAGCAGTACTTC. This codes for CASSETGTSGTYEQYF.

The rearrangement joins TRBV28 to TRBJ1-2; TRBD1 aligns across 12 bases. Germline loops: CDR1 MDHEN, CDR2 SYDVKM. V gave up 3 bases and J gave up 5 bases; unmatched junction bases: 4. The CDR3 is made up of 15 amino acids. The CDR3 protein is CASSFGDRGLYGYTF. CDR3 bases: TGTGCCAGCAGTTTCGGGGACAGGGGGCTTTATGGCTACACCTTC.

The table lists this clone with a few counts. DNA of the CDR3: TGCGCCAGCAGCTGGACAGGGACTAATGAAAAACTGTTTTTT. Its protein is CASSWTGTNEKLFF. The V gene is TRBV5-1, the J gene TRBJ1-4; TRBD1 aligns across 8 bases. The CDR3 runs 14 residues. With V trimmed by 3 bases and J by 2 bases, 0 bases remained unmatched. CDR1 is SGHRS and CDR2 is YFSETQ in the germline V gene.

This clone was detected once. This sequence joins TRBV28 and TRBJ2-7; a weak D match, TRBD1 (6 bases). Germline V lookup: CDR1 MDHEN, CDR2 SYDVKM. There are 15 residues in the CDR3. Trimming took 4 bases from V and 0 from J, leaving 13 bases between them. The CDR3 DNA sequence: TGTGCCAGCAGTTCCCCCGGGACAAACTCCTACGAGCAGTACTTC. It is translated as CASSSPGTNSYEQYF.

The CDR3, as DNA: TGTGCCAGCAGTGAAGCTGGAGTTGCCTCCTATAATTCACCCCTCCACTTT. Protein: CASSEAGVASYNSPLHF. The gene calls are TRBV2 and TRBJ1-6; D remains unclear. The V and J ends lost 0 bases and 0 bases respectively, with 9 bases between them. Germline CDR1 SNHLY, CDR2 FYNNEI. The CDR3 is 17 amino acids.

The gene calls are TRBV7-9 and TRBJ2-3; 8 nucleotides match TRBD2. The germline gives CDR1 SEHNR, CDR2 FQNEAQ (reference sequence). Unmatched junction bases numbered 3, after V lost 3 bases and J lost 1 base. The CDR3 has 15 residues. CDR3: CASSFSAGGTDTQYF. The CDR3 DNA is TGTGCCAGCAGCTTTTCAGCGGGAGGCACAGATACGCAGTATTTT.

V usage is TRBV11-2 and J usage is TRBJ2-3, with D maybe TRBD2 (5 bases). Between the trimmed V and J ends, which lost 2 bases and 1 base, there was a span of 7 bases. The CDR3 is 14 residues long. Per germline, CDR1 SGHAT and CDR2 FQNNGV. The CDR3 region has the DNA TGTGCCAGCAGCTTAAAGGGAGGCACAGATACGCAGTATTTT. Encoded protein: CASSLKGGTDTQYF.

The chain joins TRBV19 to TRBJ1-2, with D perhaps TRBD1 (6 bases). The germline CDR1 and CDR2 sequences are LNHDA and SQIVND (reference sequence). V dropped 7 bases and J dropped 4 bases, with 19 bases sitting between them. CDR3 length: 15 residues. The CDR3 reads CASTDMAGAIYGYTF. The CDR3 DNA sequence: TGTGCCAGTACCGACATGGCGGGGGCCATCTATGGCTACACCTTC. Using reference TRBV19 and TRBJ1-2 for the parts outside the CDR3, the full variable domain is DGGITQSPKYLFRKEGQNVTLSCEQNLNHDAMYWYRQDPGQGLRLIYYSQIVNDFQKGDIAEGYSVSREKKESFPLTVTSAQKNPTAFYLCASTDMAGAIYGYTFGSGTRLTVV.

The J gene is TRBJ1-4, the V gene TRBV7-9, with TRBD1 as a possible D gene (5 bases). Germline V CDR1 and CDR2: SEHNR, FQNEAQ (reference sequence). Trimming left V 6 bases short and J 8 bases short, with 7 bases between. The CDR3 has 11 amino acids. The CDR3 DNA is TGTGCCAGCAGTCCAGGGGAAAAACTGTTTTTT. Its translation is CASSPGEKLFF. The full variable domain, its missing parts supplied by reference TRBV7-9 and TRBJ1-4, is DTGVSQNPRHKITKRGQNVTFRCDPISEHNRLYWYRQTLGQGPEFLTYFQNEAQLEKSRLLSDRFSAERPKGSFSTLEIQRTEQGDSAMYLCASSPGEKLFFGSGTQLSVL.

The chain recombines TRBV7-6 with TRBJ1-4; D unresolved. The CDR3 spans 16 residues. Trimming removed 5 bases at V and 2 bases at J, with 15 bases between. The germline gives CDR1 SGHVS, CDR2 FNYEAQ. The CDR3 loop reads CASSPVGSGTNEKLFF. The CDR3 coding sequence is TGTGCCAGCAGCCCAGTGGGGTCAGGTACTAATGAAAAACTGTTTTTT.

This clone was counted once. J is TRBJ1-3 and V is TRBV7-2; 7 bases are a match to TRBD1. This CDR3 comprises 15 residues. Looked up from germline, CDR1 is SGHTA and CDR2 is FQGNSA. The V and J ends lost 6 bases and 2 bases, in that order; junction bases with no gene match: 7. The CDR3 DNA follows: TGTGCCAGCAGTTTCACAGGGGCGGCTGGAAACACCATATATTTT. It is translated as CASSFTGAAGNTIYF.

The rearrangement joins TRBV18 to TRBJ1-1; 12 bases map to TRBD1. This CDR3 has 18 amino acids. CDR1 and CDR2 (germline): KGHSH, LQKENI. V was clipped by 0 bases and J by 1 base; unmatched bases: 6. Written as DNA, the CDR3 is TGTGCCAGCTCACCACCCGGGACAGGGGGCTTGGGGAACACTGAAGCTTTCTTT. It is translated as CASSPPGTGGLGNTEAFF.

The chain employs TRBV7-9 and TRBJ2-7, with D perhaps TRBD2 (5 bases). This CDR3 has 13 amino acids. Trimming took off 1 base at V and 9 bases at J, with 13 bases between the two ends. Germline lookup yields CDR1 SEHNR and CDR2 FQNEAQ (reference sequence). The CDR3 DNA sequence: TGTGCCAGCAGCTTAGACCCCCTGCGGGTGCAGTACTTC. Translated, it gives CASSLDPLRVQYF. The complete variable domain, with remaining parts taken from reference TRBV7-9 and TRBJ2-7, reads DTGVSQNPRHKITKRGQNVTFRCDPISEHNRLYWYRQTLGQGPEFLTYFQNEAQLEKSRLLSDRFSAERPKGSFSTLEIQRTEQGDSAMYLCASSLDPLRVQYFGPGTRLTVT.

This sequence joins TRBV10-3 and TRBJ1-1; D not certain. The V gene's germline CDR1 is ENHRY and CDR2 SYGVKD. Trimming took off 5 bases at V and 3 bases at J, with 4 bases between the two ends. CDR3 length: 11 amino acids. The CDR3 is CAISKDTEAFF. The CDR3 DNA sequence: TGTGCCATCAGTAAAGACACTGAAGCTTTCTTT.

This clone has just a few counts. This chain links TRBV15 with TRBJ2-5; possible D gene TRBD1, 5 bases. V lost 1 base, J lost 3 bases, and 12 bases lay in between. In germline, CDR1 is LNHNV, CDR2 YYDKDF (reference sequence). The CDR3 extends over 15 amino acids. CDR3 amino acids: CATSRVTLREETQYF. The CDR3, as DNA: TGTGCCACCAGCAGAGTTACTCTCAGGGAAGAGACCCAGTACTTC.

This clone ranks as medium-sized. This CDR3 reads CASAGGHSGNTIYF. The DNA for the CDR3 is TGTGCTAGTGCCGGGGGCCATTCTGGAAACACCATATATTTT. V is TRBV12-5 and J is TRBJ1-3, with D perhaps TRBD1 (6 bases). The germline CDR1 and CDR2 sequences are LGHNT and FRNRAP. V gave up 7 bases and J gave up 1 base, with 11 bases separating them. The CDR3 length is 14 residues. Drawing the rest from reference TRBV12-5 and TRBJ1-3, the complete variable domain is DARVTQTPRHKVTEMGQEVTMRCQPILGHNTVFWYRQTMMQGLELLAYFRNRAPLDDSGMPKDRFSAEMPDATLATLKIQPSEPRDSAVYFCASAGGHSGNTIYFGEGSWLTVV.

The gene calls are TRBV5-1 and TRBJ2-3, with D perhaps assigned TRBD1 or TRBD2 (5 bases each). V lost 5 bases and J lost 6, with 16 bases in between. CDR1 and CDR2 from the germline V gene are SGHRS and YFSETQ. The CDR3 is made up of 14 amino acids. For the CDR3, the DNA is TGCGCCAGCAGTTTCGGGGCACTAAGGGATACGCAGTATTTT. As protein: CASSFGALRDTQYF.

DNA for the CDR3: TGTGCCAGCAGCCTGACAGGGACCTATGGCTACACCTTC. Amino acids: CASSLTGTYGYTF. The J gene is TRBJ1-2, the V gene TRBV6-5; 7 bases fit TRBD1. V was pared by 6 bases and J by 4 bases, with 5 bases of the junction left unmatched. Germline V gene lookup returns CDR1 MNHEY and CDR2 SVGAGI. The CDR3 runs 13 residues.

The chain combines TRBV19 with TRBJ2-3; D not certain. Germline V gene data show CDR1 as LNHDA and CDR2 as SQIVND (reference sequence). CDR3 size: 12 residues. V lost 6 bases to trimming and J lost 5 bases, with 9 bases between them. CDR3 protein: CASRSDLDTQYF. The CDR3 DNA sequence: TGTGCCAGTAGAAGTGACTTAGATACGCAGTATTTT.

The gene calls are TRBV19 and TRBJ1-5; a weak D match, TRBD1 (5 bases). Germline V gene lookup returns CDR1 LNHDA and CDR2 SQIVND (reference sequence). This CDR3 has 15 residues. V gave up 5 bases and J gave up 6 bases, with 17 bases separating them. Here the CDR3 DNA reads TGTGCCAGTAGTGCCCTTACAGGCCAAACTCAGCCCCAGCATTTT. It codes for CASSALTGQTQPQHF. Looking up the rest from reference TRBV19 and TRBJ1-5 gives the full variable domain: DGGITQSPKYLFRKEGQNVTLSCEQNLNHDAMYWYRQDPGQGLRLIYYSQIVNDFQKGDIAEGYSVSREKKESFPLTVTSAQKNPTAFYLCASSALTGQTQPQHFGDGTRLSIL.

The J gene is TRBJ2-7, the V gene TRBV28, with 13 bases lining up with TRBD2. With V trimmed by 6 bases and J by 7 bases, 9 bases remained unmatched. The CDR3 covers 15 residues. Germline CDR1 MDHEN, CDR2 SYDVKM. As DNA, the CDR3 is TGTGCCAGCAGACTCAACCCGGGACTAGCGGGGGAGCAGTACTTC. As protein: CASRLNPGLAGEQYF.

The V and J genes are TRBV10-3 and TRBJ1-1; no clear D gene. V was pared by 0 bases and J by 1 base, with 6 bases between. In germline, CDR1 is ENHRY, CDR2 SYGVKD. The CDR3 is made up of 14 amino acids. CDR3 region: CAISESEKNTEAFF. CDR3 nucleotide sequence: TGTGCCATCAGTGAGTCGGAAAAGAACACTGAAGCTTTCTTT.

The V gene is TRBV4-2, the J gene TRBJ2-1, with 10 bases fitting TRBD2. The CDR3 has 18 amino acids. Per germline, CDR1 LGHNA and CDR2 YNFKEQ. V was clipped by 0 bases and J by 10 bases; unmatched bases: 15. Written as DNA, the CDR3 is TGTGCCAGCAGCCAAGAAGATTCTAGCGGGGGATACCCCAGGGAGCAGTTCTTC. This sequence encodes CASSQEDSSGGYPREQFF.